This T cell receptor (beta chain) was sequenced during a study of identical twins. Unique molecular identifiers were present on cDNA, and template switching added a universal primer site. TCRdb reanalysed the 5' RACE reads using MiXCR and keeps one entry per CDR3 protein. The table has 700,000 or so distinct CDR3 sequences, 8.5% to 9.5% seen once. The CDR3 consists of 15 residues. J was trimmed by 10 bases and V by 1 base; bases with no gene match: 10. This clonotype occurred many times. Antigen: not known. Study findings and constraints: Weaker excess sharing between twins was seen in beta out-of-frame sequences.

The same sample was also studied in work on yellow fever vaccine responses in identical twins. From that study: A vaccine T cell response that seemed partly convergent and partly personalized was reported in twins.

J is TRBJ1-2 and V is TRBV12-3 or TRBV12-4; 9 positions match TRBD1. The sequencing input was PBMCs. The TCR originated in a woman aged 18-29 years in good health. Here the CDR3 reads CASSLGGGTGYDYTF. CDR3 coding DNA: TGTGCCAGCAGTTTAGGTGGTGGGACAGGGTACGACTACACCTTC.